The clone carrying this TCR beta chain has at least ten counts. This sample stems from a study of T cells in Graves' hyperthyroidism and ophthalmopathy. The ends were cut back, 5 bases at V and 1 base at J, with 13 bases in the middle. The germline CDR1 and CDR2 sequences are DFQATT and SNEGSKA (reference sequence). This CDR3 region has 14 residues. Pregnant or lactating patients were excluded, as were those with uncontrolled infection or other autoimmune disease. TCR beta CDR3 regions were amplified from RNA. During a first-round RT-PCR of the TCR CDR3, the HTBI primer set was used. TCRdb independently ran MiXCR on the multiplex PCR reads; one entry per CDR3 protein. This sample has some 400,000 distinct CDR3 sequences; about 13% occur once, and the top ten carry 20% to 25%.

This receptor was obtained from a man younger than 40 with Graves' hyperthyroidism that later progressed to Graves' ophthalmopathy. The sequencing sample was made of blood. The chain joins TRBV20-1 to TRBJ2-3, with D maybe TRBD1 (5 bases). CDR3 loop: CSAADRARTDTQYF. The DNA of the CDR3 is TGCAGTGCTGCTGACAGAGCGCGCACAGATACGCAGTATTTT.